This T cell receptor beta chain was identified during a study of beta chain features in type 1 diabetes. This clone has only a few counts. Every isolated RNA sample was fully reverse transcribed, so sequencing captured expressed TCRB transcripts. Clones were read by immunoSEQ multiplex PCR, and TCRdb kept only the in-frame ones, dropping some. The table lists 300,000 to 400,000 clones, about 10% of them singletons. Germline V lookup: CDR1 SGHRS, CDR2 YFSETQ. The CDR3 loop spans 12 amino acids. V dropped 2 bases and J dropped 6; count of bases not matched to a gene: 1. Specimen: naive CD4+ T cells from blood. This sequence originates from a woman in her 30s in good health. This chain uses TRBV5-1 with TRBJ1-2; 7 bases fit TRBD1. The CDR3 region is CASSLQGNGYTF. The DNA for the CDR3 is TGCGCCAGCAGCTTACAGGGGAATGGCTACACCTTC.